The 9 T cell receptor beta chains below all came from one sample that was sequenced in a study of naive and memory T cell subsets. The ligated cDNA underwent four PCR rounds using SP2 and nested alpha and beta constant-region primers. In TCRdb, the UMI-ligation and nested PCR reads were re-called with MiXCR into one record per CDR3 protein. The profile covers about 220 distinct CDR3 sequences, with 92% appearing a single time and 15% to 20% taken by the ten largest. The sequenced material came from effector memory CD8+ T cells from blood. The subset denotes: effector memory, CD45RA- CD27-. The receptors shown here come from a human donor in good health.

Worth noting for this clonotype: This beta chain is an unintended read in a library built for alpha chains; its size means little. The chain is built from TRBV2 and TRBJ1-1, with 10 bases that match TRBD1. The CDR3 runs to 17 residues. Germline V gene lookup returns CDR1 SNHLY and CDR2 FYNNEI. J was trimmed by 3 bases and V by 0 bases; bases with no gene match: 7. CDR3 protein: CASSEAWDRGGYTEAFF. As DNA, the CDR3 is TGTGCCAGCAGTGAAGCCTGGGACAGGGGTGGATACACTGAAGCTTTCTTT.

With regard to this clonotype: Being off target in a library aimed at alpha chains, this beta chain has a size of little meaning. The chain has TRBV28 and TRBJ1-3; D not certain. The V end lost 8 bases, the J end lost 0 bases, and 11 bases lay between the germline ends. Germline V gene lookup returns CDR1 MDHEN and CDR2 SYDVKM. The CDR3 is made up of 14 amino acids. CDR3 in DNA: TGTGCCAGCGCTGTCATCCACTCTGGAAACACCATATATTTT. It is translated as CASAVIHSGNTIYF.

On this clonotype itself: Germline is not matched at one junction end, which may reflect a read error. With the library built for alpha chains, this beta chain is off target and its frequency is not meaningful. The chain combines TRBV12-3 or TRBV12-4 with TRBJ1-4; D not resolved. CDR3 length: 13 amino acids. The chain's CDR3 is CASSIATNEKLFF. In DNA, the CDR3 is TGTGCCAGCAGTATAGCAACTAATGAAAAACTGTTTTTT.

On this clonotype itself: This beta chain is off target for a library built for alpha chains, so its abundance means little. The chain links TRBV6-4 to TRBJ2-1, with 8 bases that match TRBD2. The CDR3 covers 15 residues. Germline CDR1 reads MRHNA; CDR2 reads SNTAGT. With V trimmed by 3 bases and J by 6 bases, 7 bases remained unmatched. The CDR3 DNA is TGTGCCAGCAGTGAAGGCCGGGGGGGCGTCAATGAGCAGTTCTTC. As protein: CASSEGRGGVNEQFF.

As regards this clonotype: A library prepared for alpha chains yielded this beta chain as an off-target read; its size is of little meaning. J is TRBJ1-1 and V is TRBV28, with 7 bases lining up with TRBD1. The CDR3 runs 14 residues. CDR1 is MDHEN and CDR2 is SYDVKM in the germline V gene. CDR3 loop: CAYTTGRGNTEAFF. The CDR3 bases are TGTGCTTATACGACAGGGCGAGGGAACACTGAAGCTTTCTTT.

On this clonotype itself: In a library made to pick up alpha chains, this beta chain is a stray read with a size that means little. The chain uses TRBV27 and TRBJ2-7; 10 nucleotides agree with TRBD1. The CDR3 extends over 13 amino acids. V lost 6 bases to trimming and J lost 4 bases; unmatched junction nucleotides: 3. CDR1 and CDR2 (germline): MNHEY, SMNVEV (reference sequence). CDR3 coding DNA: TGTGCCAGCAGCGGGACAGGGGTTTACGAGCAGTACTTC. Its translation is CASSGTGVYEQYF.

As to this clonotype: The size of this beta chain means little, since it is a stray read in a library made for alpha chains. The V gene is TRBV6-7, the J gene TRBJ1-1; TRBD1 might be the D (6 bases). TRBV6-7 is reported as an ORF; its role is uncertain. V dropped 1 base and J dropped 4 bases, with 16 bases sitting between them. This CDR3 is built from 16 residues. CDR3 bases: TGTGCCAGCAGTTACTGGGGTCCAGGGGAGGTCACTGAAGCTTTCTTT. This codes for CASSYWGPGEVTEAFF.

With respect to this clonotype: This beta chain lies outside the target of a library built for alpha chains; its clone size means little. The gene calls are TRBV5-1 and TRBJ1-5, with 9 bases aligning to TRBD1. Unmatched junction bases numbered 16, after V lost 6 bases and J lost 6 bases. Germline V gives CDR1 SGHRS, CDR2 YFSETQ. This CDR3 comprises 17 residues. CDR3 bases: TGCGCCAGCACTCCTTCCCGGATGACAGGGGGAGGTCAGCCCCAGCATTTT. It is translated as CASTPSRMTGGGQPQHF.

To note about this clonotype: This beta chain lies outside the target of a library built for alpha chains; its clone size means little. The chain joins TRBV5-8 to TRBJ1-3, with D unclear. The V end lost 7 bases, the J end lost 4 bases, and 3 bases lay between the germline ends. Germline values: CDR1 SGHTS, CDR2 YDEGEE. This CDR3 comprises 10 residues. The CDR3 DNA sequence: TGTGCCAGCGGGGGAAACACCATATATTTT. This encodes CASGGNTIYF.